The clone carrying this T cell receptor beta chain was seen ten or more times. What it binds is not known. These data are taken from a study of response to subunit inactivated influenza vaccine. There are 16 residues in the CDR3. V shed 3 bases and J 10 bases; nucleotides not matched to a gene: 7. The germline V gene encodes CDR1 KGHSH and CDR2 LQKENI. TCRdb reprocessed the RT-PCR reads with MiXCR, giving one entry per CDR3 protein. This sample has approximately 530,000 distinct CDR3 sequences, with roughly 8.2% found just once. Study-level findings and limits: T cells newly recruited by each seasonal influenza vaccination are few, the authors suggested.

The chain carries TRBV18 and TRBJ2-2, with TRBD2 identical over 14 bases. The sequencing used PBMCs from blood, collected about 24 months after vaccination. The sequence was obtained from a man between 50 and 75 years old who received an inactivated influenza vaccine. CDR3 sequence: CASSPGLAGAVQELFF. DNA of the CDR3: TGTGCCAGCTCACCGGGACTAGCGGGAGCGGTTCAGGAGCTGTTTTTT. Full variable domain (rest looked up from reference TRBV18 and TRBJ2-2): NAGVMQNPRHLVRRRGQEARLRCSPMKGHSHVYWYRQLPEEGLKFMVYLQKENIIDESGMPKERFSAEFPKEGPSILRIQQVVRGDSAAYFCASSPGLAGAVQELFFGEGSRLTVL.